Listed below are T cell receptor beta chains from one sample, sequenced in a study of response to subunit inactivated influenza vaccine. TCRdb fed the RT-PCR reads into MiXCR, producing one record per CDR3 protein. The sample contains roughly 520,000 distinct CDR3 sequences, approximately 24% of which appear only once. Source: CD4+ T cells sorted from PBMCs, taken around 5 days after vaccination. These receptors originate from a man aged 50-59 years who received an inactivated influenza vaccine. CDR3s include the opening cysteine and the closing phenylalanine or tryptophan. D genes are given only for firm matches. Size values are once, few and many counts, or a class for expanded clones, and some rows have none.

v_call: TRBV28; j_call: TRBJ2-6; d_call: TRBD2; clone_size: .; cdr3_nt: TGTGCCAGCACCCCGGGGGGGGCGATAATCCCCCCTGGGGCCAACGTCCTGACTTTC; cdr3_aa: CASTPGGAIIPPGANVLTF
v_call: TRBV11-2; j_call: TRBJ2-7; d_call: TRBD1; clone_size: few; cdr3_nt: TGTGCCAGCAGCCTTAACAGGGGAGTCTCCTACGAGCAGTACTTC; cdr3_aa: CASSLNRGVSYEQYF
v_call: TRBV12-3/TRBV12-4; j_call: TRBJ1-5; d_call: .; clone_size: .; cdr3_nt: TGTGCCAGCAGCTGGGACACCGCCAATCAGCCCCAGCATTTT; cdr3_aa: CASSWDTANQPQHF
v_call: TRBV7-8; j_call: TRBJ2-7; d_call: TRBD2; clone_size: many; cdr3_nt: TGTGCCAGCAGCTTAGGCCTAGCGGGAGGAAAGATAACCTACGAGCAGTACTTC; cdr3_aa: CASSLGLAGGKITYEQYF
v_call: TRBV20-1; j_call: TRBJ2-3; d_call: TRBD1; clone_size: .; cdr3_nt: TGCAGTGCGCCGGACAGGGGGGGCACAGATACGCAGTATTTT; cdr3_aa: CSAPDRGGTDTQYF
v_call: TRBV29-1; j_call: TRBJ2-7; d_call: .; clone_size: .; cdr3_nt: TGCAGCGTTGGTCCGGGAGAGGTCTACGAGCAGTACTTC; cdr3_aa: CSVGPGEVYEQYF
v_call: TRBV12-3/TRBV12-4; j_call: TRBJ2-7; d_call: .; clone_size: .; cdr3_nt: TGTGCCAGCTCCCCGGGGAGAATTCAGCAGTACTTC; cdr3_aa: CASSPGRIQQYF
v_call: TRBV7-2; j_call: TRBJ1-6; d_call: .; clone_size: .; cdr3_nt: TGTGCCAGCAGCTTACGTGGGTCCAGGTCCTATAATTCACCCCTCCACTTT; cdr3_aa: CASSLRGSRSYNSPLHF
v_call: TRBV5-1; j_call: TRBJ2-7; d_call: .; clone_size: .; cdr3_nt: TGCGCCAGCAGCCTGACTGCTGGACAGACCTACGAGCAGTACTTC; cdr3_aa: CASSLTAGQTYEQYF
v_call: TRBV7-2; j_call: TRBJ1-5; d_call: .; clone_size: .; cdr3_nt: TGTGCCAGCAGCTTGGCGGGTAAGAATCAGCCCCAGCATTTT; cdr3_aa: CASSLAGKNQPQHF
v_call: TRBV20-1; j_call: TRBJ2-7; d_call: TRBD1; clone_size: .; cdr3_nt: TGCAGTGCTATCCGGGACAGACCTTACGAGCAGTACTTC; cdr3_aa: CSAIRDRPYEQYF
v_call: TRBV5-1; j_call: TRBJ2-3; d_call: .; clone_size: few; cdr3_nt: TGCGCCAGCAGCCTGGAAGGCAAGAGCACAGATACGCAGTATTTT; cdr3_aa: CASSLEGKSTDTQYF
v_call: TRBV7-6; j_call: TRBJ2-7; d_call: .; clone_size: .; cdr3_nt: TGTGCCAGCAGCCAGCCCGACACGTACGAGCAGTACTTC; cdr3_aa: CASSQPDTYEQYF
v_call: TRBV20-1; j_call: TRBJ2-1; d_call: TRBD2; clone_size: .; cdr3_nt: TGCAGTGCTAGAGGTCTCCCCCGGGGGGGCCATTACAATGAGCAGTTCTTC; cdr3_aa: CSARGLPRGGHYNEQFF
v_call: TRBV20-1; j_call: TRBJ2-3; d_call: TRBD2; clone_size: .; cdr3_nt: TGCAGTGCTCCCGCCCCCACTAGCGGTGGCGTAGGTACGCAGTATTTT; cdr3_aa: CSAPAPTSGGVGTQYF
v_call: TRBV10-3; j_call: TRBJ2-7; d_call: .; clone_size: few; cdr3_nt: TGTGCCATCAGTGGGGACTCCTACGAGCAGTACTTC; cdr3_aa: CAISGDSYEQYF
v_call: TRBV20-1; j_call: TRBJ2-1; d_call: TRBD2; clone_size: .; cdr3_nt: TGCAGTGCCACATTACTAGCGGGGGTTTACAATGAGCAGTTCTTC; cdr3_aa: CSATLLAGVYNEQFF
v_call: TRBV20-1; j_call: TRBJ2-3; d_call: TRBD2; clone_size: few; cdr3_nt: TGCAGTGCCTATAGCGGGGGGGCAAATACGCAGTATTTT; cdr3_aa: CSAYSGGANTQYF
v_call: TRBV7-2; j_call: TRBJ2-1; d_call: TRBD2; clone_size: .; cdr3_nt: TGTGCCAGCAGTTTCGGACTAGCGGGAGGCTATGAGCAGTTCTTC; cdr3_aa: CASSFGLAGGYEQFF
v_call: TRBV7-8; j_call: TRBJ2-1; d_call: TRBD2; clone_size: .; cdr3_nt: TGTGCCAGCAGCTTGACTAGCGGGGAGCTCAATGAGCAGTTCTTC; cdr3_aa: CASSLTSGELNEQFF
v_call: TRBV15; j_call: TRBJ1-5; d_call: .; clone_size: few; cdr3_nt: TGTGCCACCAGCAGACCGACCTCCCAGCCCCAGCATTTT; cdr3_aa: CATSRPTSQPQHF
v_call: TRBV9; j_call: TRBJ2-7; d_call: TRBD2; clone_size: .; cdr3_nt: TGTGCCAGCAGCGTAGGGGAGGGACTCAGCTCCTACGAGCAGTACTTC; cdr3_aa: CASSVGEGLSSYEQYF
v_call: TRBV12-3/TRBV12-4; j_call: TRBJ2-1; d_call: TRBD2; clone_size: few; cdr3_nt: TGTGCCAGCAGTCCTAGCGGGGGGCCGGCCAATGAGCAGTTCTTC; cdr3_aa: CASSPSGGPANEQFF
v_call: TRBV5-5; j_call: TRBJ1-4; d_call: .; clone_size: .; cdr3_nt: TGTGCCAGCAGCCTGGACCTCGGGAGTGAAAAACTGTTTTTT; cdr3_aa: CASSLDLGSEKLFF
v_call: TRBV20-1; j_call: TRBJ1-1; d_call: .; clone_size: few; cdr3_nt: TGCAGTGCGGCTCGGGGGGGCCCGAACACTGAAGCTTTCTTT; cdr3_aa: CSAARGGPNTEAFF
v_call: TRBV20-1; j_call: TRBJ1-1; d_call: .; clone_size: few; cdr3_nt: TGCAGTGCTAGCCAGGGTGCTCAGAGCACTGAAGCTTTCTTT; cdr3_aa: CSASQGAQSTEAFF
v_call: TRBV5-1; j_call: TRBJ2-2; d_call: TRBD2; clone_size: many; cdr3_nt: TGCGCCAGCAGCCGGGGAGGGGCTAACACCGGGGAGCTGTTTTTT; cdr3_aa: CASSRGGANTGELFF
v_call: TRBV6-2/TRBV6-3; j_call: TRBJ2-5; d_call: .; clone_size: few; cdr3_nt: TGTGCCAGCACCTTGTCTGGGACGGTCGGGACCCAGTACTTC; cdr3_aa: CASTLSGTVGTQYF
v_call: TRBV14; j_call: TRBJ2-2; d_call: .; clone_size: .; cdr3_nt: TGTGCCAGCAGCCAAGACTATTGGACCGGGGAGCTGTTTTTT; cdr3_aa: CASSQDYWTGELFF
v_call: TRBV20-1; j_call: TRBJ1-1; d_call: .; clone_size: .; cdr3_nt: TGCAGTGCGCACAGCGGGGAAGACACTGAAGCTTTCTTT; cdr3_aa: CSAHSGEDTEAFF
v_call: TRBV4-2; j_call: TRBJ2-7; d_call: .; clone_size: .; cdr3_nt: TGTGCCAGCAGCCGTCCCGGGACTGATGAGCAGTACTTC; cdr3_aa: CASSRPGTDEQYF
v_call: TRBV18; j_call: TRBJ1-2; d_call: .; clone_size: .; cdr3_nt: TGTGCCAGCTCACCTGGACACCCTAACTATGGCTACACCTTC; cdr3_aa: CASSPGHPNYGYTF
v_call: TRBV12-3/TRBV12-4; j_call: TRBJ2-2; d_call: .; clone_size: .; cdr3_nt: TGTGCCAGCACCCCCCAGCGCACCGGGGAGCTGTTTTTT; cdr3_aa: CASTPQRTGELFF
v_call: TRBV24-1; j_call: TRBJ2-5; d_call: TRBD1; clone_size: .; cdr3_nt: TGTGCCACCGCATTCTCCGGGACAGGGTTAGAGACCCAGTACTTC; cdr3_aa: CATAFSGTGLETQYF
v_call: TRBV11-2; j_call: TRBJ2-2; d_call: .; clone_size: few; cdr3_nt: TGTGCCAGCAGCTTTATCTCCCGAGAGCTGTTTTTT; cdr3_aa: CASSFISRELFF
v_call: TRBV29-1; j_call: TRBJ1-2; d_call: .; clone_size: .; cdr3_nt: TGCAGCGTCCGGTCAGACTACTATGGCTACACCTTC; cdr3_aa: CSVRSDYYGYTF
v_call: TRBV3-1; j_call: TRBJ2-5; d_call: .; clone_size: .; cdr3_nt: TGTGCCAGCAGCCAGCCCATCCTAGAGACCCAGTACTTC; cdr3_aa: CASSQPILETQYF
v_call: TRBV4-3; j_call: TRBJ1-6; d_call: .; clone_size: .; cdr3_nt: TGCGCCAGCAGCCAGAGGGGTACCTATAATTCACCCCTCCACTTT; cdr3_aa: CASSQRGTYNSPLHF
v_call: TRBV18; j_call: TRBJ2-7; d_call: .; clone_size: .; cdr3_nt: TGTGCCAGCTCACCAGGTGAAGGGTACGAGCAGTACTTC; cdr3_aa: CASSPGEGYEQYF
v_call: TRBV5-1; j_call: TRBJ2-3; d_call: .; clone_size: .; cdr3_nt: TGCGCCAGCAGCTTGGCCAGAGACTCTAGCACAGATACGCAGTATTTT; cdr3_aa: CASSLARDSSTDTQYF
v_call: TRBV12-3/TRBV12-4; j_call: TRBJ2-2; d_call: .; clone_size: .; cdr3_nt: TGTGCCAGCAGTTCAACCGGGACACTGAACACCGGGGAGCTGTTTTTT; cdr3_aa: CASSSTGTLNTGELFF
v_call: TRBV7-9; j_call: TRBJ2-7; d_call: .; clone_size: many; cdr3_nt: TGTGCCAGCAGCTCTCGGGGTTCCTACGAGCAGTACTTC; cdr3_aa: CASSSRGSYEQYF
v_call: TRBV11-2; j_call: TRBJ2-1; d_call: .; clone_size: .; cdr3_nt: TGTGCCAGCAGCTATGCCCCGGGGTCCTACAATGAGCAGTTCTTC; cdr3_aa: CASSYAPGSYNEQFF
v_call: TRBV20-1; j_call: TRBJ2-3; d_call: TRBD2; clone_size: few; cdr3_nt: TGCAGTGCTTACAGCGGGGGTTTCGCAGATACGCAGTATTTT; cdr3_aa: CSAYSGGFADTQYF
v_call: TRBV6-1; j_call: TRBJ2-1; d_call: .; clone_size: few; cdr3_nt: TGTGCCAGCAGGGGCCGGGAGCTCAATGAGCAGTTCTTC; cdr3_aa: CASRGRELNEQFF
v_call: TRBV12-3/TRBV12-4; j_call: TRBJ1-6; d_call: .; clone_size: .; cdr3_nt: TGTGCCAGCAGTCCTACAGGGCAGTCACCCCTCCACTTT; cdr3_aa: CASSPTGQSPLHF
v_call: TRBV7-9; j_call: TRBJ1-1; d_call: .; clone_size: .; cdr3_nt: TGTGCCAGCAGCTTAGGGATCACTGAAGCTTTCTTT; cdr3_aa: CASSLGITEAFF
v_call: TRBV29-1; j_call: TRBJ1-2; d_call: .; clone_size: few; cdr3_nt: TGCAGCGTGGTGGATAACTATGGCTACACCTTC; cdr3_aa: CSVVDNYGYTF
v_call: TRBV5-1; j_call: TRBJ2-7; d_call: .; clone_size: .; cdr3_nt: TGCGCCAGCAGCTTGGACGTAACGCTCTACGAGCAGTACTTC; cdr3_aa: CASSLDVTLYEQYF
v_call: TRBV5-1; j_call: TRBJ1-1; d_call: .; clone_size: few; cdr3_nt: TGCGCCAGCAGCTTGGAGGTGGACACTGAAGCTTTCTTT; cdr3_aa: CASSLEVDTEAFF
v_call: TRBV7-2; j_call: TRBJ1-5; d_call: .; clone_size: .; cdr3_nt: TGTGCCAGCAGCTTAGATAACGGCATTAATCAGCCCCAGCATTTT; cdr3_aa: CASSLDNGINQPQHF